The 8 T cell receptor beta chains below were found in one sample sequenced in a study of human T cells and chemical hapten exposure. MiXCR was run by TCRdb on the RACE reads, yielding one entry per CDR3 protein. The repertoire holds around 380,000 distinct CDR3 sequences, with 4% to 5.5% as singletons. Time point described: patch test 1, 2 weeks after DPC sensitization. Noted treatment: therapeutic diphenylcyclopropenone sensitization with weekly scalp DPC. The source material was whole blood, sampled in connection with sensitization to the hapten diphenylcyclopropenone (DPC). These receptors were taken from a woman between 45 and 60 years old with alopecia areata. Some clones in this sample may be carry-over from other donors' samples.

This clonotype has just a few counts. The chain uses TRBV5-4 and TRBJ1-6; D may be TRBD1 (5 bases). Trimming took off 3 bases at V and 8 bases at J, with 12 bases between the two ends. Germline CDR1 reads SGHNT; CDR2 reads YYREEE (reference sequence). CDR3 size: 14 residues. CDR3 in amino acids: CASSSQDPDSPLHF. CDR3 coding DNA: TGTGCCAGCAGCTCACAGGATCCGGATTCACCCCTCCACTTT.

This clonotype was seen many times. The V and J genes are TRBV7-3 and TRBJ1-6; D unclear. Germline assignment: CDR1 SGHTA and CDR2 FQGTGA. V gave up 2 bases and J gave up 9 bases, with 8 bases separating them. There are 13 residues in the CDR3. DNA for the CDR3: TGTGCCAGCAGCTTAGGGGTTAGTTCACCCCTCCACTTT. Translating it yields CASSLGVSSPLHF.

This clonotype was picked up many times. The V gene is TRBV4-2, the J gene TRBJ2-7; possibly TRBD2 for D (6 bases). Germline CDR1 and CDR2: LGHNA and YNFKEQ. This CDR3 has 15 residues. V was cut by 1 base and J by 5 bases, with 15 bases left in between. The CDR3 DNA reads TGTGCCAGCAGCCAAGTAGGAGTAGCGGAAGACGAGCAGTACTTC. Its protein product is CASSQVGVAEDEQYF.

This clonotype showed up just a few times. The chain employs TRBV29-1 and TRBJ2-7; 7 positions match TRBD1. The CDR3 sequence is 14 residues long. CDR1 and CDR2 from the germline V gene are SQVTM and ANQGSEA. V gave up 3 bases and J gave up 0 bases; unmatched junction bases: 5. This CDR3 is CSVDSGGNSYEQYF. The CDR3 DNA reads TGCAGCGTTGATTCAGGGGGTAACTCCTACGAGCAGTACTTC.

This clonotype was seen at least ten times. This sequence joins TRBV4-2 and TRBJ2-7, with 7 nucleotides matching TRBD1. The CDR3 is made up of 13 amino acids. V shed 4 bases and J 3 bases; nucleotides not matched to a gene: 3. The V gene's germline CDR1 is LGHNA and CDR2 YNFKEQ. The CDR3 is CASSPGTDYEQYF. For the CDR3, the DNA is TGTGCCAGCAGCCCCGGGACAGACTACGAGCAGTACTTC.

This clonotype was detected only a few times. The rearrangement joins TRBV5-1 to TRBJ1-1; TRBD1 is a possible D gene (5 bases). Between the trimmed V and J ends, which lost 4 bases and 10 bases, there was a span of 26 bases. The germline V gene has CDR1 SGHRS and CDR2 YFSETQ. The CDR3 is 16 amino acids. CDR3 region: CASSHPSLQGGWIAFF. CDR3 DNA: TGCGCCAGCAGCCATCCCTCCCTGCAGGGAGGATGGATAGCTTTCTTT.

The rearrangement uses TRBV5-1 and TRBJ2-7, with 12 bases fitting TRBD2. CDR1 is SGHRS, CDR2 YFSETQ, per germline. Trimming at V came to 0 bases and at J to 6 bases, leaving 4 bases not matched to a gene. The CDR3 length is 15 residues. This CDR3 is CASSLELAGGPEQYF. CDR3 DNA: TGCGCCAGCAGCTTGGAACTAGCGGGAGGACCCGAGCAGTACTTC.

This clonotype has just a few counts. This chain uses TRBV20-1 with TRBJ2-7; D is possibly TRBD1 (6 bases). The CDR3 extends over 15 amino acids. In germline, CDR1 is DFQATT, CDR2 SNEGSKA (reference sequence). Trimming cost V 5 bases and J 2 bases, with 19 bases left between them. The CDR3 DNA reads TGCAGTGCTTATAATTCGACAGGCGGTACCTACGAGCAGTACTTC. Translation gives CSAYNSTGGTYEQYF.